Listed below are T cell receptor beta chains from one sample, sequenced in a study of OX40 agonist ivuxolimab in advanced cancers. Assay used: immunoSEQ multiplex PCR; TCRdb lists only in-frame clones, some missing. The sample consists of about 82,000 clones, about 86% of them appearing once. Sequencing was performed on CD4+ or CD8+ T cells sorted from blood, taken in a trial of the OX40 agonist ivuxolimab. Source of these receptors: an adult with an advanced solid tumor such as melanoma, head and neck, liver or kidney cancer. CDR3s include the opening cysteine and the closing phenylalanine or tryptophan. The D gene is left open where the match is weak. Expanded clones get a size class; other rows say once, few or many, or leave the size out.

>-|-|TRBV30|TRBJ1-1
CAWNRNTEAFF
TGTGCCTGGAATAGGAACACTGAAGCTTTCTTT
>-|TRBD2|TRBV7-3|TRBJ2-1
CASSSRLGGAGVRNEQFF
TGTGCCAGCAGCTCCCGACTTGGGGGAGCGGGAGTTAGGAATGAGCAGTTCTTC
>-|-|TRBV7-9|TRBJ1-1
CASSGGAGSNTEAFF
TGTGCCAGCAGCGGTGGGGCAGGATCGAACACTGAAGCTTTCTTT
>-|TRBD1|TRBV30|TRBJ1-1
CAWSPRQGTNTEAFF
TGTGCCTGGAGTCCCAGACAGGGGACGAACACTGAAGCTTTCTTT
>-|-|TRBV7-2|TRBJ2-3
CASSSGLGSTDTQYF
TGTGCCAGCAGCTCAGGACTGGGGAGCACAGATACGCAGTATTTT
>-|TRBD1|TRBV5-1|TRBJ2-1
CASSLTGVLNEQFF
TGCGCCAGCAGCCTGACAGGGGTCCTCAATGAGCAGTTCTTC
>-|-|TRBV5-5|TRBJ1-1
CASSLASRTEAFF
TGTGCCAGCAGCTTGGCTTCTAGGACTGAAGCTTTCTTT
>-|-|TRBV11-2|TRBJ1-1
CASSLRTENTEAFF
TGTGCCAGCAGCTTGCGGACGGAAAACACTGAAGCTTTCTTT
>-|-|TRBV7-2|TRBJ1-2
CASSLFSSSNYGYTF
TGTGCCAGCAGCTTATTTTCCTCCTCTAACTATGGCTACACCTTC
>few|-|TRBV19|TRBJ1-2
CASSSAGTVDYGYTF
TGTGCCAGTAGTTCTGCCGGGACTGTAGACTATGGCTACACCTTC
>few|-|TRBV30|TRBJ1-1
CAWSVLSRDTEAFF
TGTGCCTGGAGTGTACTGTCAAGGGACACTGAAGCTTTCTTT
>-|-|TRBV6-5|TRBJ1-1
CASSPTGSEAFF
TGTGCCAGCAGTCCCACCGGGTCTGAAGCTTTCTTT
>-|TRBD2|TRBV7-8|TRBJ2-7
CASSARGSGGSYEQYF
TGTGCCAGCAGCGCTAGAGGGAGCGGGGGCTCCTACGAGCAGTACTTC
>-|TRBD2|TRBV19|TRBJ2-7
CASSPVFRGGLWEQYF
TGTGCCAGTAGTCCCGTATTTCGCGGGGGATTGTGGGAGCAGTACTTC
>-|-|TRBV6-6|TRBJ1-6
CASKRGALSDNSPLHF
TGTGCCAGCAAACGGGGAGCGTTAAGTGATAATTCACCCCTCCACTTT
>-|-|TRBV6-6|TRBJ2-1
CASRVDRNSYNEQFF
TGTGCCAGCAGGGTGGACAGAAACTCCTACAATGAGCAGTTCTTC
>-|-|TRBV27|TRBJ2-1
CASSLSTGSYNEQFF
TGTGCCAGCAGTTTATCGACGGGATCCTACAATGAGCAGTTCTTC
>-|-|TRBV5-5|TRBJ1-1
CASSLGRSNTEAFF
TGTGCCAGCAGCTTGGGGCGCAGCAACACTGAAGCTTTCTTT
>-|-|TRBV6-5|TRBJ1-5
CASSYSRQLNQPQHF
TGTGCCAGCAGTTACTCTCGGCAGCTGAATCAGCCCCAGCATTTT
>-|TRBD1|TRBV7-9|TRBJ1-1
CASSLAQGAEAFF
TGTGCCAGCAGCTTAGCACAGGGGGCCGAAGCTTTCTTT
>-|-|TRBV2|TRBJ2-2
CASGKQAPNTGELFF
TGTGCCAGCGGTAAACAGGCACCGAACACCGGGGAGCTGTTTTTT
>-|-|TRBV30|TRBJ1-5
CAWSGGVNQPQHF
TGTGCCTGGAGTGGCGGGGTAAATCAGCCCCAGCATTTT
>-|-|TRBV5-5|TRBJ2-7
CASSLHRYEQYF
TGTGCCAGCAGCTTGCACCGCTACGAGCAGTACTTC
>-|TRBD1|TRBV6-5|TRBJ1-4
CASSLTGRSEKLFF
TGTGCCAGCAGTCTGACAGGGCGAAGTGAAAAACTGTTTTTT
>-|TRBD1|TRBV4-3|TRBJ2-1
CASSQGNRGSSNEQFF
TGCGCCAGCAGCCAAGGAAACAGGGGTTCCAGCAATGAGCAGTTCTTC